This T cell receptor (beta chain) was profiled in a study of T-cell reconstitution after alpha-beta-depleted transplantation in children. Unique molecular identifiers were used to barcode this TCRbeta library. In TCRdb, the PCR reads were re-called with MiXCR into one record per CDR3 protein. The data show approximately 30,000 distinct CDR3 sequences, roughly 6% seen once. In this sample, this clonotype turned up many times. This CDR3 contains 12 residues. Trimming removed 5 bases from V and 4 bases from J, with 9 bases in between. Germline V gives CDR1 MNHNY, CDR2 SVGAGI (reference sequence). The chain links TRBV6-6 to TRBJ2-7; D gene unclear. The receptor was isolated from a male patient between 5 and 17 years old who had a stem cell transplant for acute myeloid leukemia, so the T cells may come from the graft donor. The sample in question was PBMCs, mostly from graft donor cells, obtained 180 days after TCRalphabeta/CD19-depleted stem cell transplant. CDR3: CASSVMDYEQYF. The CDR3 nucleotides are TGTGCCAGCAGTGTTATGGATTACGAGCAGTACTTC.